The 8 T cell receptor beta chains listed next were all sequenced from one sample in a study of T cell responses to AZD1222 COVID-19 vaccine. Here immunoSEQ multiplex PCR was the method, and the copy in TCRdb shows in-frame clones only, minus some. Among about 140,000 clones, roughly 88% were seen once, and the ten largest hold about 6.5%. The sample here was peripheral blood, taken 28 days after the second AZD1222 dose. The receptors stem from an adult who received the AZD1222 COVID-19 vaccine.

CDR3 nucleotides: TGTGCCAGCAGTTATTCCCGACAGGGCGGCTACGAGCAGTACTTC. The encoded protein is CASSYSRQGGYEQYF. The chain recombines TRBV6-5 with TRBJ2-7; 7 positions agree with TRBD1. The CDR3 runs to 15 residues. Germline CDR1 and CDR2: MNHEY and SVGAGI. J lost 3 bases, V lost 3 bases, and 8 bases had no gene match.

Of note for this clone: Sequence at one end of the junction differs from germline and may be a read error. The rearrangement links TRBV6-2 or TRBV6-3 to TRBJ2-4; 7 bases are shared with TRBD1. The CDR3 spans 13 residues. Germline V CDR1 and CDR2: MNHEY, SVGEGT. CDR3 residues: CASSYTDRDRHHF. The CDR3 DNA follows: TGTGCCAGCAGTTATACCGACAGGGATCGGCATCACTTC.

The gene calls are TRBV6-6 and TRBJ1-1; D possibly corresponds to TRBD1 (6 bases). V dropped 4 bases and J dropped 6 bases, with 9 bases sitting between them. The CDR3 runs to 12 residues. Germline V gene data show CDR1 as MNHNY and CDR2 as SVGAGI (reference sequence). Here the CDR3 reads CASSLQGAEAFF. The CDR3 nucleotides read TGTGCCAGCAGTTTACAGGGAGCTGAAGCTTTCTTT.

The gene calls are TRBV7-6 and TRBJ2-4; D perhaps matches TRBD2 (7 bases). The germline V gene encodes CDR1 SGHVS and CDR2 FNYEAQ. V shed 1 base and J shed 4 bases, with 26 bases lying between them. The length of the CDR3 is 20 residues. DNA of the CDR3: TGTGCCAGCAGCTTAGAAGGCACAGGGAGGGTGATGGGCACAAAAAACATTCAGTACTTC. It is translated as CASSLEGTGRVMGTKNIQYF.

The rearrangement links TRBV12-3 or TRBV12-4 to TRBJ1-2; D uncertain. The V end lost 3 bases, the J end lost 3 bases, and 8 bases lay between the germline ends. This CDR3 contains 13 residues. The CDR3 DNA is TGTGCCAGCAGTTTGGAGGAAGACTATGGCTACACCTTC. This gives the protein CASSLEEDYGYTF.

The genes are TRBV28 and TRBJ1-1; the D gene is possibly TRBD1 (5 bases). CDR3 length: 12 amino acids. Germline V CDR1 and CDR2: MDHEN, SYDVKM. V was shortened by 3 bases and J by 7 bases, with 9 bases between the two germline ends. The CDR3 here is CASSFRVGEAFF. Written as DNA, the CDR3 is TGTGCCAGCAGTTTCAGGGTCGGTGAAGCTTTCTTT.

The chain has TRBV28 and TRBJ2-7; possibly TRBD2 for D (5 bases). The CDR3 is 14 amino acids. Trimming removed 2 bases from V and 0 bases from J, with 8 bases in between. CDR1 is MDHEN and CDR2 is SYDVKM in the germline V gene. The CDR3 sequence: CASSLPGNSYEQYF. In DNA form, the CDR3 reads TGTGCCAGCAGTTTACCGGGGAACTCCTACGAGCAGTACTTC.

The chain couples TRBV5-1 to TRBJ2-7, with D uncertain. V lost 0 bases, J lost 1 base, and 11 bases lay in between. This CDR3 comprises 15 residues. Germline V gives CDR1 SGHRS, CDR2 YFSETQ. CDR3 region: CASSLALWQSYEQYF. CDR3 sequence (DNA): TGCGCCAGCAGCTTGGCCCTGTGGCAGTCCTACGAGCAGTACTTC.